The 15 T cell receptor beta chains below were found in one sample sequenced in a study of beta chain features in type 1 diabetes. All of the isolated RNA was reverse transcribed, so expressed TCRB transcripts were sequenced. Produced via immunoSEQ multiplex PCR; TCRdb's table is partial and in-frame only. The sample comprises hundreds of thousands of clones, around 30% of which are singletons, and about 0.065% rests with the top ten. Sequenced input: naive CD4+ T cells from blood. The receptor set was obtained from a man aged 18 to 30 in good health.

CDR3 nucleotides: TGTGCCAGCAGCCCGACTAGGACAATGGATACGCAGTATTTT. This sequence encodes CASSPTRTMDTQYF. The V call is TRBV5-4, the J call TRBJ2-3, with D possibly matching TRBD2 (6 bases). CDR3 length: 14 residues. V was trimmed by 4 bases and J by 6 bases, leaving 15 bases between them. CDR1 and CDR2 from the germline V gene are SGHNT and YYREEE (reference sequence).

The sample holds a few counts of this clone. CDR3 region: CAWRLQGMNTEAFF. Written as DNA, the CDR3 is TGTGCCTGGCGGCTACAGGGGATGAACACTGAAGCTTTCTTT. The rearrangement uses TRBV30 and TRBJ1-1; 7 bases match TRBD1. The CDR3 sequence is 14 residues long. V trimming: 5 bases; J trimming: 0 bases; junction bases outside the gene matches: 6. Per germline, CDR1 GTSNPN and CDR2 SVGIG (reference sequence).

This chain joins TRBV5-1 and TRBJ2-7; 7 bases match TRBD1. CDR1 and CDR2 (germline): SGHRS, YFSETQ. V shed 0 bases and J 3 bases; nucleotides not matched to a gene: 6. CDR3 length: 15 amino acids. CDR3 DNA sequence: TGCGCCAGCAGCTTGGGGACAGGAGAAATCTACGAGCAGTACTTC. This gives the protein CASSLGTGEIYEQYF.

This clone came up a few times. Different DNA sequences within this sample yield the same CDR3. DNA of the CDR3: TGCGCCAGCAGCTTTGGGACTAGCGGCACAGATACGCAGTATTTT. Its translation is CASSFGTSGTDTQYF. The chain joins TRBV5-1 to TRBJ2-3, with 10 bases aligning to TRBD2. CDR1 is SGHRS, CDR2 YFSETQ, per germline. The CDR3 spans 15 residues. V shed 2 bases, J shed 1 base, and the junction held 1 base outside the gene matches.

The sample holds a few counts of this clone. At the DNA level, this CDR3 is encoded by other sequences in the same sample as well. V is TRBV29-1 and J is TRBJ2-7, with TRBD1 as a possible D gene (6 bases). The germline gives CDR1 SQVTM, CDR2 ANQGSEA. With 7 bases removed from V and 4 bases from J, the gap between germline ends came to 14 bases. This CDR3 spans 12 amino acids. The CDR3 loop reads CSARGGTYEQYF. As DNA, the CDR3 is TGCAGCGCCCGTGGGGGCACATACGAGCAGTACTTC.

The rearrangement links TRBV15 to TRBJ2-7; 13 nucleotides agree with TRBD2. Germline loops: CDR1 LNHNV, CDR2 YYDKDF (reference sequence). After removal of 2 bases from V and 6 bases from J, the junction contained 4 bases not matched to a gene. There are 15 residues in the CDR3. The CDR3 spells CATSRLGLAGVEQYF. In nucleotides, the CDR3 is TGTGCCACCAGCAGACTCGGACTAGCGGGAGTCGAGCAGTACTTC.

The genes are TRBV30 and TRBJ2-1, with D possibly being TRBD2 (6 bases). This CDR3 has 14 amino acids. V was trimmed by 4 bases and J by 2 bases, leaving 12 bases between them. Looked up from germline, CDR1 is GTSNPN and CDR2 is SVGIG (reference sequence). Here the CDR3 DNA reads TGTGCCTGGAAGGCGGGAAGGACCTACAATGAGCAGTTCTTC. Translated, it gives CAWKAGRTYNEQFF.

To note about this clone: This sample includes further DNA sequences coding for the same CDR3. The chain combines TRBV7-2 with TRBJ2-3; perhaps TRBD1 as D (5 bases). V lost 6 bases to trimming and J lost 0 bases, with 7 bases between them. Germline CDR1 reads SGHTA; CDR2 reads FQGNSA. This CDR3 region has 13 residues. For the CDR3, the DNA is TGTGCCAGCAGACGGACAAGCACAGATACGCAGTATTTT. It specifies CASRRTSTDTQYF. The entire variable domain, with the rest obtained from reference TRBV7-2 and TRBJ2-3, is as follows: GAGVSQSPSNKVTEKGKDVELRCDPISGHTALYWYRQSLGQGLEFLIYFQGNSAPDKSGLPSDRFSAERTGGSVSTLTIQRTQQEDSAVYLCASRRTSTDTQYFGPGTRLTVL.

This clone was seen more than once but under ten times. The rearrangement links TRBV30 to TRBJ1-4; D ambiguous. Per germline, CDR1 GTSNPN and CDR2 SVGIG (reference sequence). Trimming stripped 3 bases from V and 12 bases from J, with 11 bases between. The CDR3 has 11 amino acids. In DNA form, the CDR3 reads TGTGCCTGGAGGGCGAGGTCTCAACTGTTTTTT. Its translation is CAWRARSQLFF.

The V and J genes are TRBV5-1 and TRBJ2-3; D uncertain. The germline V gene encodes CDR1 SGHRS and CDR2 YFSETQ. The CDR3 has 15 amino acids. V shed 5 bases and J shed 5 bases, with 18 bases lying between them. The DNA of the CDR3 is TGCGCCAGCAGACCCCCTGGCGCAGCACGAGATACGCAGTATTTT. Amino acids: CASRPPGAARDTQYF.

The chain is built from TRBV5-1 and TRBJ2-1; the match to TRBD2 covers 11 bases. V lost 7 bases and J lost 10; bases outside the gene matches: 7. The germline V gene has CDR1 SGHRS and CDR2 YFSETQ. This CDR3 region has 13 residues. The CDR3 reads CASQLAGGQEQFF. CDR3 coding DNA: TGCGCCAGCCAGTTAGCGGGAGGGCAGGAGCAGTTCTTC. Complete variable domain (other parts from reference TRBV5-1 and TRBJ2-1): KAGVTQTPRYLIKTRGQQVTLSCSPISGHRSVSWYQQTPGQGLQFLFEYFSETQRNKGNFPGRFSGRQFSNSRSEMNVSTLELGDSALYLCASQLAGGQEQFFGPGTRLTVL.

This clone has only a few counts. V is TRBV29-1 and J is TRBJ2-2; D might be TRBD1 or TRBD2, each matching 5 bases. V was cut by 7 bases and J by 4 bases, with 10 bases left in between. CDR3 length: 12 amino acids. The V gene's germline CDR1 is SQVTM and CDR2 ANQGSEA. The CDR3 here is CSAWGSTGELFF. DNA of the CDR3: TGCAGCGCTTGGGGGAGCACCGGGGAGCTGTTTTTT.

V gene TRBV30 combines with J gene TRBJ2-1; 12 nucleotides line up with TRBD2. The germline V gene has CDR1 GTSNPN and CDR2 SVGIG (reference sequence). J was trimmed by 3 bases and V by 3 bases; bases with no gene match: 3. The CDR3 has 15 amino acids. The chain's CDR3 is CAWRPSGRDYNEQFF. The CDR3 nucleotides are TGTGCCTGGAGGCCTAGCGGGAGGGACTACAATGAGCAGTTCTTC.

This clone was seen a handful of times. V and J are TRBV7-2 and TRBJ2-3; 7 nucleotides line up with TRBD2. CDR1 SGHTA and CDR2 FQGNSA come from the germline V gene. Germline trimming cut 6 bases from V and 2 bases from J; bases unmatched to any gene: 8. The CDR3 consists of 15 residues. The CDR3 bases are TGTGCCAGCAGTCGAGGCGGGAGCGTCACAGATACGCAGTATTTT. Protein: CASSRGGSVTDTQYF.

The V gene is TRBV5-1, the J gene TRBJ2-1; 11 bases are a match to TRBD2. Trimming at V came to 5 bases and at J to 3 bases, leaving 4 bases not matched to a gene. This CDR3 is built from 15 residues. Germline CDR1 reads SGHRS; CDR2 reads YFSETQ. CDR3 amino acids: CASSLAGGVYNEQFF. DNA for the CDR3: TGCGCCAGCAGTCTAGCGGGAGGAGTCTACAATGAGCAGTTCTTC. The variable domain in full, with the rest retrieved from reference TRBV5-1 and TRBJ2-1, is KAGVTQTPRYLIKTRGQQVTLSCSPISGHRSVSWYQQTPGQGLQFLFEYFSETQRNKGNFPGRFSGRQFSNSRSEMNVSTLELGDSALYLCASSLAGGVYNEQFFGPGTRLTVL.